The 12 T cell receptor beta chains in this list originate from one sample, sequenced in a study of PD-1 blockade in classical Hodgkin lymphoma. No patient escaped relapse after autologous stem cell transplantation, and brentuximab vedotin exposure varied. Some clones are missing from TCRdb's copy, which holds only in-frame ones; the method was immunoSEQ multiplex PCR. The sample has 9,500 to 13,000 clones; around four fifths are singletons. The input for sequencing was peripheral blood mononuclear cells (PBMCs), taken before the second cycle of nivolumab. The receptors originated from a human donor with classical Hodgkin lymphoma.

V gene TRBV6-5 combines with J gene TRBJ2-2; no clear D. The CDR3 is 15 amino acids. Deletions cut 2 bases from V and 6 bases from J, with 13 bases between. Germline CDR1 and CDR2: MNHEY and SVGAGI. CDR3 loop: CASSYAGVSSGELFF. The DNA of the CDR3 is TGTGCCAGCAGTTACGCAGGCGTGTCCTCCGGGGAGCTGTTTTTT.

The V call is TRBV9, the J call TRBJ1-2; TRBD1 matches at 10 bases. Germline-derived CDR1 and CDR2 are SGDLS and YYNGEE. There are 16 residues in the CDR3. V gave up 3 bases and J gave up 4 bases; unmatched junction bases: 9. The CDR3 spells CASSDDRGLRGYGYTF. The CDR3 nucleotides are TGTGCCAGCAGCGACGACAGGGGGCTTAGAGGCTATGGCTACACCTTC.

CDR3 DNA: TGTGCCAGCTCACCAACAGGGGGGAGCATTCAGTACTTC. It translates to CASSPTGGSIQYF. The chain is built from TRBV18 and TRBJ2-4; TRBD1 agrees at 8 bases. CDR3 length: 13 residues. The germline CDR1 and CDR2 sequences are KGHSH and LQKENI. Unmatched junction bases numbered 3, after V lost 2 bases and J lost 9 bases.

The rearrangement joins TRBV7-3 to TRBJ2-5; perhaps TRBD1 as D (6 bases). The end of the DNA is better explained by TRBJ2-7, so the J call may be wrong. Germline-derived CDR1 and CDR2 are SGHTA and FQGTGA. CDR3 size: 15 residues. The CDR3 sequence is CASSYEKGQYYEQYF. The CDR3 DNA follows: TGTGCCAGCAGCTATGAAAAAGGACAGTACTACGAGCAGTACTTC.

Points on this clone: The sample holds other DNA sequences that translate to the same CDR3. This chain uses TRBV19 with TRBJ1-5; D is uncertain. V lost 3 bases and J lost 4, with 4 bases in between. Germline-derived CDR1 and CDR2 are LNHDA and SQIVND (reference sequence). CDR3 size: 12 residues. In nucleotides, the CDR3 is TGTGCCAGTAGTATTGGGAATCAGCCCCAGCATTTT. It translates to CASSIGNQPQHF.

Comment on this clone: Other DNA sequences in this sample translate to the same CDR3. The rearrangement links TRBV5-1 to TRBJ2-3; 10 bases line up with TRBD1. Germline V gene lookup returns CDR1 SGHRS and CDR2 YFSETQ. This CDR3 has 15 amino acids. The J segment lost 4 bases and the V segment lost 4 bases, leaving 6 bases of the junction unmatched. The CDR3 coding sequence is TGCGCCAGCAGCCAAAGACAGGGGGCGGCAGATACGCAGTATTTT. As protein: CASSQRQGAADTQYF.

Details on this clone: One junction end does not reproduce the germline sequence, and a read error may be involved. The CDR3 bases are TGTGCCAGCAGCCCCTCTCCAGGGGGCAAACAGCCCCAGCATTTT. Its protein product is CASSPSPGGKQPQHF. This chain joins TRBV9 and TRBJ1-5; 8 bases are shared with TRBD1. This CDR3 comprises 15 residues. Looked up from germline, CDR1 is SGDLS and CDR2 is YYNGEE.

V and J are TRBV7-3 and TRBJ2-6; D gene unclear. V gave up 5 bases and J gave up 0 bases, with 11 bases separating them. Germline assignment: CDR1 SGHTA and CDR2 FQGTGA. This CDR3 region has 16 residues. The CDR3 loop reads CASSASSSSGANVLTF. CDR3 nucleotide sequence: TGTGCCAGCAGCGCCTCTTCTAGCTCTGGGGCCAACGTCCTGACTTTC.

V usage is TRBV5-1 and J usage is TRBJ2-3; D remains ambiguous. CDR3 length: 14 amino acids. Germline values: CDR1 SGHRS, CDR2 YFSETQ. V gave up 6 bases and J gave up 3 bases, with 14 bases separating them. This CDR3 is CASTLGRRTDTQYF. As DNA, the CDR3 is TGCGCCAGCACTCTAGGGCGGAGAACAGATACGCAGTATTTT.

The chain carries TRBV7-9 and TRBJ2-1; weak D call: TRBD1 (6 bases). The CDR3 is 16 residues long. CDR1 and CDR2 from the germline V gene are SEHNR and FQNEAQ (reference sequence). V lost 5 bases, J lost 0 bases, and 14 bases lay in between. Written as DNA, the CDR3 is TGTGCCAGCAGCGGGGCACAGGGTTCCTCCTACAATGAGCAGTTCTTC. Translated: CASSGAQGSSYNEQFF. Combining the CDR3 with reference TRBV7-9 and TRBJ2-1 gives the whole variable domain DTGVSQNPRHKITKRGQNVTFRCDPISEHNRLYWYRQTLGQGPEFLTYFQNEAQLEKSRLLSDRFSAERPKGSFSTLEIQRTEQGDSAMYLCASSGAQGSSYNEQFFGPGTRLTVL.

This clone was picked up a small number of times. In nucleotides, the CDR3 is TGTGCCAGCTCACTAGAGGAGACAGTCGGGTATGGCTACACCTTC. Translated: CASSLEETVGYGYTF. V usage is TRBV18 and J usage is TRBJ1-2, with a tentative D call TRBD1 (5 bases). This CDR3 has 15 residues. CDR1 is KGHSH, CDR2 LQKENI, per germline. Trimming cost V 4 bases and J 5 bases, with 17 bases left between them. The entire variable domain, with the rest obtained from reference TRBV18 and TRBJ1-2, is as follows: NAGVMQNPRHLVRRRGQEARLRCSPMKGHSHVYWYRQLPEEGLKFMVYLQKENIIDESGMPKERFSAEFPKEGPSILRIQQVVRGDSAAYFCASSLEETVGYGYTFGSGTRLTVV.

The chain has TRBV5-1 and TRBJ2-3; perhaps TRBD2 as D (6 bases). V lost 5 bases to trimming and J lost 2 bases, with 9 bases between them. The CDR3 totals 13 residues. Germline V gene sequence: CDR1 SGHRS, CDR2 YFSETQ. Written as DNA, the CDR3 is TGCGCCAGCAGGGAGGGAAACACAGATACGCAGTATTTT. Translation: CASREGNTDTQYF. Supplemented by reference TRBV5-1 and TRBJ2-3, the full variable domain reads KAGVTQTPRYLIKTRGQQVTLSCSPISGHRSVSWYQQTPGQGLQFLFEYFSETQRNKGNFPGRFSGRQFSNSRSEMNVSTLELGDSALYLCASREGNTDTQYFGPGTRLTVL.